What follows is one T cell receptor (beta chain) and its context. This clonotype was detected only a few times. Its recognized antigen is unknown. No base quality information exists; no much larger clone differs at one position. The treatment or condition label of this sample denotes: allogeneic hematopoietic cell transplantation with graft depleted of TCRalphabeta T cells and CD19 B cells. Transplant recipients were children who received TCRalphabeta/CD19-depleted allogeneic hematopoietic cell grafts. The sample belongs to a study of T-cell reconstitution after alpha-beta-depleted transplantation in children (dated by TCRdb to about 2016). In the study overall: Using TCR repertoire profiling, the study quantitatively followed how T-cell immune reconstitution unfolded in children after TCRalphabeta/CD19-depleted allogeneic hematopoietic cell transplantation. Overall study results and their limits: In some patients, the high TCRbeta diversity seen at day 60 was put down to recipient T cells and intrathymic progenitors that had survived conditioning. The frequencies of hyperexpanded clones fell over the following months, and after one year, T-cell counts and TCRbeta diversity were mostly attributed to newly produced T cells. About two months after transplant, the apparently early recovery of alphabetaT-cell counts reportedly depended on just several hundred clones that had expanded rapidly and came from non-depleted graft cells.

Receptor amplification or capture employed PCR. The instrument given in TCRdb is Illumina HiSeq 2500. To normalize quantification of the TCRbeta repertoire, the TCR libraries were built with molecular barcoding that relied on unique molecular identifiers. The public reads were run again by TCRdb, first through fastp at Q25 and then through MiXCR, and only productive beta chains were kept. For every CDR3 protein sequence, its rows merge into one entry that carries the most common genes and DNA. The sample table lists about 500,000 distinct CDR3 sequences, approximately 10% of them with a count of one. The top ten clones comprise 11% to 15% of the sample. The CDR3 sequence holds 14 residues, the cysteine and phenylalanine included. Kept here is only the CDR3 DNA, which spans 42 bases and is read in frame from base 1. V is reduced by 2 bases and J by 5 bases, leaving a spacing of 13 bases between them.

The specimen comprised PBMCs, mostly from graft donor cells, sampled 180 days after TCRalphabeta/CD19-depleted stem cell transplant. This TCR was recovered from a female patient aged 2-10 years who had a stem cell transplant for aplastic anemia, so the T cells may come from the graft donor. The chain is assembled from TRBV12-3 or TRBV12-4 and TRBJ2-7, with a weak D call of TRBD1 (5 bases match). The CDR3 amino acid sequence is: CASSLRAGFNEQYF. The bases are TGTGCCAGCAGTTTACGAGCAGGGTTCAACGAGCAGTACTTC.